This T cell receptor beta chain stems from a study of blood T cells in healthy people across ages. Findings and limits, study-wide: Donor CMV status, an unknown factor, possibly confounded changes in expanded clonotypes.

Remarks on this clonotype: No antigen is known for it.

Caucasian individuals from Russia who were healthy and aged roughly 6 to 95 acted as donors. No fewer than 7 million PBMCs went into each sample. From germline, CDR1 is SGHVS and CDR2 FNYEAQ. With 5 bases clipped from V and 3 bases from J, the junction kept 10 bases outside the gene matches. The CDR3 runs to 16 residues. Primed by a sample-barcoded 5' primer and a J-beta primer mix, a second PCR proceeded for roughly 6 to 12 cycles. Researchers report that a template-switch adaptor with 12 random nucleotides tagged each cDNA molecule. TCRdb processed the 5' RACE reads anew with MiXCR; each CDR3 protein has one entry. The table shows under 1,000,000 distinct CDR3 sequences, with under 40% occurring only once.

This rearrangement joins TRBV7-6 to TRBJ1-5; 7 nucleotides agree with TRBD1. The TCR was taken from a man in his late teens or twenties in good health. Material for sequencing was blood. CDR3: CASSPRTGTVNQPQHF. DNA for the CDR3: TGTGCCAGCAGCCCACGGACCGGGACAGTCAATCAGCCCCAGCATTTT.